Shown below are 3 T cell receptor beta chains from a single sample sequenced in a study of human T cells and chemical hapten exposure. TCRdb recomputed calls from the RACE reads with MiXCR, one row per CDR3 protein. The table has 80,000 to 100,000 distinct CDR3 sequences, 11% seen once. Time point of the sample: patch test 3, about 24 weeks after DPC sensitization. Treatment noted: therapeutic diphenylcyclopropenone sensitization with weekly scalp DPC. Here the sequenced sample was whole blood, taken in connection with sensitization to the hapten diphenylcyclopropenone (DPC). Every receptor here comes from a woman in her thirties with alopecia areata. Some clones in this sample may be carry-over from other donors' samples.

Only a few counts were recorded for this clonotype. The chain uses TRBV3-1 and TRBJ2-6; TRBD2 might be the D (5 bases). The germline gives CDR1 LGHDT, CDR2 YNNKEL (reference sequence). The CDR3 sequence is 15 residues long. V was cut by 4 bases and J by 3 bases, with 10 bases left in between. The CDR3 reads CASSRAGGGANVLTF. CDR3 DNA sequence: TGTGCCAGCAGCCGGGCGGGCGGTGGGGCCAACGTCCTGACTTTC.

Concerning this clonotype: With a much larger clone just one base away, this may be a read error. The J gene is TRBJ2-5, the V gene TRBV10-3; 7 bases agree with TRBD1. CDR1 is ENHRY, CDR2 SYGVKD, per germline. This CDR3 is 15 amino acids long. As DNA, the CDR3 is TGTCCCATCAGTGGCCGGGACAGTTTCCAAGAGACCCAGTACTTC. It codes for CPISGRDSFQETQYF.

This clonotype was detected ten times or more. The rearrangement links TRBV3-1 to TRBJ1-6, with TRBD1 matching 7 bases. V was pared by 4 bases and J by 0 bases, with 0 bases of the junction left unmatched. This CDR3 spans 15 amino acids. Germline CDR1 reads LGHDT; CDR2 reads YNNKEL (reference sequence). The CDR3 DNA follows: TGTGCCAGCAGCCGGGACAGCTCCTATAATTCACCCCTCCACTTT. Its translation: CASSRDSSYNSPLHF.